This T cell receptor beta chain was captured in a study of CD8 T cells in Susac syndrome (dated by TCRdb to the late 2010s). General notes on the study: Of the Susac syndrome patients who were sequenced, six had clinically active disease and eight were in clinical remission. At blood withdrawal, Susac syndrome patients were therapy-naive, treated with corticosteroids (with IVIg additionally given to some), or treated with IVIg alone. Whether CD8+ T cell activation and differentiation in Susac syndrome was antigen driven was tested using repertoire sequencing. Clonality of the CD8+ T cell repertoire was compared between eleven to twelve healthy donors, roughly 14 Susac syndrome patients and roughly 16 multiple sclerosis patients. The paper as a whole reports these results and caveats: Clonal expansion was observed in Susac syndrome CD8+ repertoires, with the highest expansion in CD8+ TEMRA cells and greater expansion in clinically active than in remitting patients. Under 20 and five Susac-specific public clones were found in the total CD8+ and CD8+ TEMRA repertoires, respectively. The TCR sequencing and HLA analysis was acknowledged to have included a relatively small number of individuals.

RNA was extracted using the RNeasy kit, and roughly 0.5 to 1 microgram was reverse transcribed with random hexamers. The immunoSEQ multiplex PCR assay, which covers 54 Vbeta and 13 Jbeta segments, was used to amplify TCR beta CDR3 regions. To correct PCR amplification bias, a synthetic template baseline was used for both primer optimization and computational correction. In the authors' own workflow: Only productive sequences were kept, with reads annotated to V, D and J genes according to IMGT and analyzed in immunoSEQ Analyzer. To calculate clonality, Shannon entropy was normalized by log2 of the number of productive unique sequences and then subtracted from one. Public and private clones were assessed among the 100 most prevalent clones of each patient and control. Clones were defined as Susac-specific if absent from the healthy and MS cohorts, from approximately 1,100 published viral clones and from other ImmuneACCESS disease sequences. Using fastp trimming at Q25 and MiXCR clonotype assembly, TCRdb reanalyzed the public sequencing data and kept in-frame beta chains. Under each unique CDR3 protein, matching rows form one entry showing the most common genes and DNA. TCRdb's processing, not the study's, gives the V and J calls here. This sample comprises about 130,000 distinct CDR3 sequences, approximately 96% of them detected only once. Of the sample, approximately 0.22% is held by the ten largest clones.

To note about this clonotype: Its specific antigen is unknown. Nothing much larger sits one base from this clone, and base qualities are not available.

Peripheral blood CD8+ and CD4+ T cells from healthy donors, Susac syndrome patients and multiple sclerosis patients were profiled by high-throughput TCR beta sequencing. The Susac syndrome patients fulfilled recently defined diagnostic criteria for definite or probable disease. Bulk CD8+ and CD4+ T cells were purified by magnetic negative isolation, while CD8+ TEMRA cells were enriched using FACS. Blood was collected in EDTA tubes and processed within 24 hours, with PBMCs isolated through density gradient centrifugation. PBMCs intended for TCR sequencing were cryopreserved in liquid nitrogen and were subsequently thawed in a 37 degrees C water bath. A purity of at least 90% was achieved for sorted or isolated CD4+, CD8+ and CD8+ TEMRA cells. V drops 2 bases and J drops 7 bases, leaving 10 bases in between. Based on the germline V gene (reference sequence), the CDR1 and CDR2 sequences are SGHNT and YYREEE. The CDR3 numbers 14 residues from cysteine through phenylalanine. The DNA shown is the 42-base CDR3, in frame from base 1.

The rearrangement combines TRBV5-4 with TRBJ1-6, with the D gene uncertain. This receptor was identified in a human donor with Susac syndrome. The material sequenced was CD8+ T cells from PBMCs. In nucleotides, the sequence is TGTGCCAGCAGCTTCAGCACAGAGAATTCACCCCTCCACTTT. The encoded protein is CASSFSTENSPLHF.